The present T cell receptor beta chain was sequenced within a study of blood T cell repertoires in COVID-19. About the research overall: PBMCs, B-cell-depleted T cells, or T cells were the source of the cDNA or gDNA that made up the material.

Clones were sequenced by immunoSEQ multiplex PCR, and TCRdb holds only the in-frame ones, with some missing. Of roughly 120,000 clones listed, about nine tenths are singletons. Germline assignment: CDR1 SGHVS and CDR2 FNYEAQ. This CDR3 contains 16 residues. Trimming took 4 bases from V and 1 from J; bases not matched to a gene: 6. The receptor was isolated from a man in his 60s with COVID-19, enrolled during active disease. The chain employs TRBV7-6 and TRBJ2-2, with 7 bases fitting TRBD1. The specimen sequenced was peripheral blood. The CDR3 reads CASSSPTGMNTGELFF. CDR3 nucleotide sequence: TGTGCCAGCAGCTCTCCGACAGGGATGAACACCGGGGAGCTGTTTTTT.